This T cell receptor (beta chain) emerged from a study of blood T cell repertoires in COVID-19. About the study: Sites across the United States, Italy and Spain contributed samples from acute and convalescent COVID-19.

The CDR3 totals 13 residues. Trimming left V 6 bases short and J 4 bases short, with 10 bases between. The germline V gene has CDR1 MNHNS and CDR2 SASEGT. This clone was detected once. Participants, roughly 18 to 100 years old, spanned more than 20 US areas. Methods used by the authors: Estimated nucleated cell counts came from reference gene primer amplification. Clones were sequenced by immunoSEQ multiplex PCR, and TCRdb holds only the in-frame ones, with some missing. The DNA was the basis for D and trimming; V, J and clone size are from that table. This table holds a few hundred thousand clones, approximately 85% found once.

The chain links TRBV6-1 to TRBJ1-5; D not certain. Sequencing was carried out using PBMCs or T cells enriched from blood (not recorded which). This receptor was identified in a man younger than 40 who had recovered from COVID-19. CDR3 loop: CASRHDGNQPQHF. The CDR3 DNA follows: TGTGCCAGCAGACACGACGGGAATCAGCCCCAGCATTTT.